The rows below give T cell receptor beta chains drawn from one sample of a study of T cell responses to AZD1222 COVID-19 vaccine. Data came from immunoSEQ multiplex PCR; TCRdb stores just in-frame clones and leaves some out. The sample has around 65,000 clones, around 81% seen once. The sequences come from peripheral blood, collected 28 days after the second AZD1222 dose. The origin of the receptors is an adult who received the AZD1222 COVID-19 vaccine. CDR3s include the opening cysteine and the closing phenylalanine or tryptophan. A D gene is named only where the DNA matches it firmly. For some rows the clone size is stated as once, few or many, or as a class when expanded; others skip it.

d_gene: .; v_gene: TRBV28; len: 15; j_gene: TRBJ1-2; abundance: .; CDR3aa: CASSLEEGRAYGYTF; CDR3nt: TGTGCCAGCAGTTTGGAGGAAGGGAGGGCCTATGGCTACACCTTC
d_gene: .; v_gene: TRBV27; len: 14; j_gene: TRBJ2-7; abundance: few; CDR3aa: CASSSWGGGGEQYF; CDR3nt: TGTGCCAGCAGTTCCTGGGGGGGCGGTGGCGAGCAGTACTTC
d_gene: .; v_gene: TRBV27; len: 14; j_gene: TRBJ1-1; abundance: .; CDR3aa: CASSSRSNLLSAFF; CDR3nt: TGTGCCAGCAGTTCGAGAAGTAACCTTTTGAGTGCTTTCTTT
d_gene: TRBD1; v_gene: TRBV7-6; len: 14; j_gene: TRBJ2-7; abundance: .; CDR3aa: CASSRWTGESEQYF; CDR3nt: TGTGCCAGCAGCCGATGGACAGGGGAGAGCGAGCAGTACTTC
d_gene: .; v_gene: TRBV5-1; len: 15; j_gene: TRBJ2-2; abundance: once; CDR3aa: CASSTVQGSPGELFF; CDR3nt: TGCGCCAGCAGCACAGTCCAGGGTTCCCCCGGGGAGCTGTTTTTT
d_gene: TRBD2; v_gene: TRBV7-9; len: 15; j_gene: TRBJ2-1; abundance: .; CDR3aa: CASSVGLAGSNEQFF; CDR3nt: TGTGCCAGCAGCGTGGGACTAGCGGGTAGCAATGAGCAGTTCTTC
d_gene: TRBD1; v_gene: TRBV30; len: 17; j_gene: TRBJ1-2; abundance: .; CDR3aa: CAWKDRGSGAWNYGYTF; CDR3nt: TGTGCCTGGAAAGACAGGGGGTCGGGGGCCTGGAACTATGGCTACACCTTC
d_gene: TRBD2; v_gene: TRBV28; len: 19; j_gene: TRBJ2-3; abundance: .; CDR3aa: CASAGGLAGGPGGTDTQYF; CDR3nt: TGTGCCAGCGCGGGCGGACTAGCGGGAGGGCCGGGTGGGACAGATACGCAGTATTTT
d_gene: .; v_gene: TRBV11-2; len: 15; j_gene: TRBJ1-4; abundance: .; CDR3aa: CASSLLFSGNEKLFF; CDR3nt: TGTGCCAGCAGCTTATTATTTTCAGGGAATGAAAAACTGTTTTTT
d_gene: TRBD1; v_gene: TRBV11-2; len: 17; j_gene: TRBJ1-6; abundance: .; CDR3aa: CASSLGTGTGGNSPLHF; CDR3nt: TGTGCCAGCAGCTTAGGAACCGGGACAGGGGGTAATTCACCCCTCCACTTT
d_gene: TRBD2; v_gene: TRBV4-1; len: 15; j_gene: TRBJ2-1; abundance: .; CDR3aa: CASSQGELADNEQFF; CDR3nt: TGCGCCAGCAGCCAAGGGGAACTAGCGGACAATGAGCAGTTCTTC
d_gene: .; v_gene: TRBV24-1; len: 14; j_gene: TRBJ2-5; abundance: .; CDR3aa: CATSDFLRQETQYF; CDR3nt: TGTGCCACCAGTGATTTTTTGAGGCAAGAGACCCAGTACTTC
d_gene: .; v_gene: TRBV6-5; len: 12; j_gene: TRBJ1-1; abundance: few; CDR3aa: CASIGGKPEAFF; CDR3nt: TGTGCCAGCATCGGGGGGAAGCCTGAAGCTTTCTTT
d_gene: TRBD2; v_gene: TRBV5-5; len: 15; j_gene: TRBJ2-7; abundance: .; CDR3aa: CASSLALAGNYEQYF; CDR3nt: TGTGCCAGCAGCTTGGCCCTAGCGGGTAACTACGAGCAGTACTTC
d_gene: TRBD2; v_gene: TRBV28; len: 16; j_gene: TRBJ2-7; abundance: .; CDR3aa: CASTPGGALAYHEQYF; CDR3nt: TGTGCCAGCACCCCTGGGGGAGCACTAGCGTACCACGAGCAGTACTTC
d_gene: TRBD2; v_gene: TRBV19; len: 15; j_gene: TRBJ2-7; abundance: .; CDR3aa: CASTDRTSGNYEQYF; CDR3nt: TGTGCCAGTACCGATAGGACTAGCGGGAACTACGAGCAGTACTTC
d_gene: .; v_gene: TRBV27; len: 14; j_gene: TRBJ2-3; abundance: .; CDR3aa: CASSFGRSTDTQYF; CDR3nt: TGTGCCAGCAGTTTCGGGAGAAGCACAGATACGCAGTATTTT
d_gene: TRBD1; v_gene: TRBV28; len: 15; j_gene: TRBJ1-2; abundance: .; CDR3aa: CASSSHLQGAGGYTF; CDR3nt: TGTGCCAGCAGTTCCCACCTCCAGGGGGCAGGAGGCTACACCTTC
d_gene: TRBD2; v_gene: TRBV11-2; len: 16; j_gene: TRBJ2-5; abundance: .; CDR3aa: CASSSLGGLVEETQYF; CDR3nt: TGTGCCAGCAGTTCCCTAGGGGGACTAGTTGAAGAGACCCAGTACTTC
d_gene: TRBD1; v_gene: TRBV7-2; len: 14; j_gene: TRBJ1-5; abundance: few; CDR3aa: CASSSGQGEQPQHF; CDR3nt: TGTGCCAGCAGCTCCGGACAGGGGGAACAGCCCCAGCATTTT
d_gene: TRBD2; v_gene: TRBV5-6; len: 15; j_gene: TRBJ2-1; abundance: .; CDR3aa: CASSLGLAGDNEQFF; CDR3nt: TGTGCCAGCAGCTTGGGGCTAGCGGGAGACAATGAGCAGTTCTTC
d_gene: TRBD2; v_gene: TRBV11-2; len: 16; j_gene: TRBJ2-1; abundance: .; CDR3aa: CASSLEGLAGVYEQFF; CDR3nt: TGTGCCAGCAGCTTGGAGGGACTAGCGGGAGTCTATGAGCAGTTCTTC
d_gene: .; v_gene: TRBV25-1; len: 15; j_gene: TRBJ2-7; abundance: .; CDR3aa: CASSEPGSSSYEQYF; CDR3nt: TGTGCCAGCAGCGAGCCAGGGTCGAGCTCCTACGAGCAGTACTTC
d_gene: .; v_gene: TRBV4-3; len: 18; j_gene: TRBJ2-2; abundance: .; CDR3aa: CASSQDLDGAVTTGELFF; CDR3nt: TGCGCCAGCAGCCAAGATTTGGATGGGGCAGTCACCACCGGGGAGCTGTTTTTT
d_gene: .; v_gene: TRBV29-1; len: 14; j_gene: TRBJ1-1; abundance: few; CDR3aa: CSVARRGSDTEAFF; CDR3nt: TGCAGCGTCGCCAGGCGGGGATCGGACACTGAAGCTTTCTTT
d_gene: TRBD2; v_gene: TRBV5-6; len: 15; j_gene: TRBJ2-3; abundance: .; CDR3aa: CASSTSGGNTDTQYF; CDR3nt: TGTGCCAGCAGTACTAGCGGTGGTAATACAGATACGCAGTATTTT
d_gene: .; v_gene: TRBV7-2; len: 15; j_gene: TRBJ2-1; abundance: .; CDR3aa: CASSDGPAKYNEQFF; CDR3nt: TGTGCCAGTTCGGACGGACCAGCAAAGTACAATGAGCAGTTCTTC
d_gene: .; v_gene: TRBV4-1; len: 15; j_gene: TRBJ2-7; abundance: .; CDR3aa: CASSQEVAGRDEQYF; CDR3nt: TGCGCCAGCAGCCAAGAGGTTGCGGGACGCGACGAGCAGTACTTC